The 29 T cell receptor beta chains listed next were all sequenced from one sample in a study of cytomegalovirus exposure and HLA in healthy donors. The PCR contained 60 Vbeta and 13 Jbeta primers. TCRdb's table, derived via immunoSEQ multiplex PCR, lists solely in-frame clones and lacks some. The sample records around 120,000 clones, around 10% being singletons. Material for sequencing was PBMCs. These receptors all stem from a man aged 30-40 years in good health and CMV-seronegative.

This clone has only a few counts. This sequence joins TRBV7-9 and TRBJ1-5, with D tentatively TRBD1 (6 bases). This CDR3 spans 14 amino acids. Germline V gene data show CDR1 as SEHNR and CDR2 as FQNEAQ (reference sequence). Trimming removed 5 bases at V and 3 bases at J, with 11 bases between. The CDR3 here is CASSAGDFNQPQHF. CDR3 nucleotides: TGTGCCAGCAGCGCAGGGGATTTCAATCAGCCCCAGCATTTT.

The rearrangement uses TRBV7-2 and TRBJ2-7; TRBD1 agrees at 8 bases. Germline CDR1 reads SGHTA; CDR2 reads FQGNSA. The CDR3 runs 18 residues. J gave up 0 bases and V 1 base, and 11 bases lay outside the gene matches. The CDR3 here is CASSLGPGQVRISYEQYF. CDR3 bases: TGTGCCAGCAGCTTAGGACCGGGACAGGTCCGTATCTCCTACGAGCAGTACTTC.

The chain recombines TRBV9 with TRBJ1-4, with a tentative D call TRBD1 (6 bases). Deletions cut 0 bases from V and 8 bases from J, with 14 bases between. The CDR3 is 15 residues long. Per the germline V gene, CDR1 is SGDLS and CDR2 is YYNGEE. The CDR3: CASSVATGWGEKLFF. CDR3 nucleotides: TGTGCCAGCAGCGTAGCTACAGGGTGGGGAGAAAAACTGTTTTTT.

J is TRBJ1-2 and V is TRBV10-2; 8 bases match TRBD1. CDR1 is WSHSY, CDR2 SAAADI, per germline. After removal of 5 bases from V and 7 bases from J, the junction contained 9 bases not matched to a gene. There are 14 residues in the CDR3. The CDR3 DNA sequence: TGCGCCAGCAGTTCCGCAGGGGGCGGCAGTGGCTACACCTTC. Its translation is CASSSAGGGSGYTF.

Comments on this clone: This is likely a read error, given that the CDR3 carries no conserved phenylalanine or tryptophan at its end. The chain has TRBV5-4 and TRBJ2-7; no firm D call. This CDR3 is built from 14 residues. Germline CDR1 and CDR2: SGHNT and YYREEE (reference sequence). Trimming stripped 2 bases from V and 3 bases from J, with 12 bases between. CDR3 region: CASSFFGPSYEQYL. The DNA of the CDR3 is TGTGCCAGCAGCTTCTTTGGGCCGAGCTACGAGCAGTACCTC.

CDR3 region: CASSQDLAGAKETQYF. The CDR3 DNA follows: TGCGCCAGCAGCCAAGATCTAGCGGGGGCGAAAGAGACCCAGTACTTC. The genes are TRBV4-3 and TRBJ2-5; 10 nucleotides align to TRBD2. The V and J ends lost 0 bases and 3 bases, in that order; junction bases with no gene match: 4. The CDR3 spans 16 residues. Germline assignment: CDR1 LGHNA and CDR2 YSLEER.

The genes are TRBV7-8 and TRBJ1-2; 9 bases match TRBD1. With V trimmed by 5 bases and J by 3 bases, 7 bases remained unmatched. From germline, CDR1 is SGHVS and CDR2 FQNEAQ. The CDR3 extends over 15 amino acids. CDR3 residues: CASSNRDRAYYGYTF. The CDR3 coding sequence is TGTGCCAGCAGCAACCGGGACAGGGCGTACTATGGCTACACCTTC. The full variable domain, its missing parts supplied by reference TRBV7-8 and TRBJ1-2, is GAGVSQSPRYKVAKRGQDVALRCDPISGHVSLFWYQQALGQGPEFLTYFQNEAQLDKSGLPSDRFFAERPEGSVSTLKIQRTQQEDSAVYLCASSNRDRAYYGYTFGSGTRLTVV.

This clone was counted a few times. The rearrangement uses TRBV7-6 and TRBJ2-5; D remains ambiguous. The CDR3 spans 12 residues. Germline CDR1 reads SGHVS; CDR2 reads FNYEAQ. V was trimmed by 4 bases and J by 1 base, leaving 4 bases between them. The CDR3 DNA reads as TGTGCCAGCAGCTCAATCCAAGAGACCCAGTACTTC. It encodes CASSSIQETQYF.

This chain connects TRBV15 to TRBJ2-7; TRBD2 agrees at 7 bases. The CDR3 length is 15 residues. Trimming removed 6 bases from V and 6 bases from J; junction bases left unmatched: 14. In germline, CDR1 is LNHNV, CDR2 YYDKDF (reference sequence). The CDR3: CATSGLGREFSEQYF. DNA for the CDR3: TGTGCCACCAGTGGGCTGGGGCGGGAGTTCAGCGAGCAGTACTTC.

This chain uses TRBV10-1 with TRBJ2-1, with 10 positions matching TRBD2. The CDR3 consists of 17 residues. V was clipped by 0 bases and J by 4 bases; unmatched bases: 6. Germline CDR1 WNHNN, CDR2 SYGVQD (reference sequence). The CDR3 loop reads CASSESASGSYYNEQFF. The CDR3 DNA reads as TGCGCCAGCAGTGAGTCGGCTAGCGGGAGTTATTACAATGAGCAGTTCTTC.

The V call is TRBV11-3, the J call TRBJ2-7; 9 bases line up with TRBD1. V lost 4 bases and J lost 2; bases outside the gene matches: 6. The CDR3 runs to 15 residues. CDR1 and CDR2 from the germline V gene are SGHNT and YENEEA. The CDR3 sequence: CASSSGQGSTYEQYF. CDR3 nucleotides: TGTGCCAGCAGCTCCGGACAGGGGAGCACCTACGAGCAGTACTTC.

This clone was observed a handful of times. The chain employs TRBV5-6 and TRBJ2-7; 7 nucleotides line up with TRBD2. The CDR3 is 15 residues long. The V segment lost 6 bases and the J segment 3 bases; nucleotides outside the gene matches: 12. From germline, CDR1 is SGHDT and CDR2 YYEEEE. CDR3 amino acids: CASMRRGSGNYEQYF. The CDR3, as DNA: TGTGCCAGCATGCGGCGCGGGAGTGGCAACTACGAGCAGTACTTC.

V is TRBV27 and J is TRBJ1-2, with D perhaps TRBD1 (5 bases). The CDR3 contains 14 residues. Trimming took 3 bases from V and 8 from J, leaving 16 bases between them. Germline V lookup: CDR1 MNHEY, CDR2 SMNVEV (reference sequence). CDR3 loop: CASSFTGTGGGYTF. Here the CDR3 DNA reads TGTGCCAGCAGTTTTACCGGGACGGGGGGAGGCTACACCTTC.

This chain joins TRBV6-1 and TRBJ2-3; unclear D gene. CDR3 length: 14 amino acids. CDR1 and CDR2 from the germline V gene are MNHNS and SASEGT. The V end lost 3 bases, the J end lost 6 bases, and 13 bases lay between the germline ends. CDR3 nucleotides: TGTGCCAGCAGTGATACACGGGTGGAGGATACGCAGTATTTT. The encoded protein is CASSDTRVEDTQYF.

The J gene is TRBJ1-5, the V gene TRBV6-1, with 7 positions matching TRBD1. The V gene's germline CDR1 is MNHNS and CDR2 SASEGT. V lost 7 bases to trimming and J lost 2 bases; unmatched junction nucleotides: 8. This CDR3 spans 15 amino acids. CDR3 in amino acids: CASKPTGDGNQPQHF. The CDR3 nucleotides read TGTGCCAGCAAACCTACAGGGGATGGCAATCAGCCCCAGCATTTT.

CDR3 sequence (DNA): TGCGCCAGCAGCCTAGGGGACAGGGACCCGTACTACGAGCAGTACTTC. Encoded protein: CASSLGDRDPYYEQYF. The chain combines TRBV5-1 with TRBJ2-7; TRBD1 aligns across 9 bases. Trimming at V came to 4 bases and at J to 3 bases, leaving 11 bases not matched to a gene. Germline assignment: CDR1 SGHRS and CDR2 YFSETQ. This CDR3 region has 16 residues. The entire variable domain, with the rest obtained from reference TRBV5-1 and TRBJ2-7, is as follows: KAGVTQTPRYLIKTRGQQVTLSCSPISGHRSVSWYQQTPGQGLQFLFEYFSETQRNKGNFPGRFSGRQFSNSRSEMNVSTLELGDSALYLCASSLGDRDPYYEQYFGPGTRLTVT.

This clone was counted only a few times. V and J are TRBV30 and TRBJ1-5; D remains unclear. The germline V and J ends were trimmed by 0 bases and 2 bases, with 11 bases remaining between them. The CDR3 is 15 amino acids. CDR1 GTSNPN and CDR2 SVGIG come from the germline V gene (reference sequence). The DNA for the CDR3 is TGTGCCTGGAGTGTACCCGGGTTTGGCAATCAGCCCCAGCATTTT. Its protein is CAWSVPGFGNQPQHF.

This clone was observed a few times. The gene calls are TRBV13 and TRBJ1-2; 7 bases are a match to TRBD1. V was clipped by 4 bases and J by 4 bases; unmatched bases: 9. The length of the CDR3 is 15 residues. Germline values: CDR1 PRHDT, CDR2 FYEKMQ (reference sequence). CDR3 loop: CASSSTGVSGYGYTF. The CDR3 nucleotides read TGTGCCAGCAGCTCCACAGGGGTTTCCGGCTATGGCTACACCTTC.

This clone was counted between two and nine times. This chain uses TRBV25-1 with TRBJ1-6; tentatively, D is TRBD1 (6 bases). The V end was cut by 6 bases, the J end by 1 base, with 10 bases between. The CDR3 contains 15 residues. The germline V gene encodes CDR1 MGHDK and CDR2 SYGVNS. The CDR3 DNA reads as TGTGCCAGCAGATCTCAGGGGTCCTATAATTCACCCCTCCACTTT. This gives the protein CASRSQGSYNSPLHF.

The V call is TRBV6-5, the J call TRBJ2-5; TRBD1 is a possible D gene (5 bases). From germline, CDR1 is MNHEY and CDR2 SVGAGI. The CDR3 sequence is 14 residues long. Trimming removed 4 bases at V and 6 bases at J, with 15 bases between. CDR3 DNA sequence: TGTGCCAGCAGTTCCGAAAGGGGTCGAAAGACCCAGTACTTC. Translated, it gives CASSSERGRKTQYF.

The V and J genes are TRBV29-1 and TRBJ1-1; TRBD1 might be the D (6 bases). The germline V gene encodes CDR1 SQVTM and CDR2 ANQGSEA. V shed 4 bases and J shed 3 bases, with 12 bases lying between them. This CDR3 contains 13 residues. For the CDR3, the DNA is TGCAGCGTTGGTGGCAGGGGTGACACTGAAGCTTTCTTT. Translating it yields CSVGGRGDTEAFF.

The chain employs TRBV6-5 and TRBJ1-1; D may be TRBD1 (6 bases). This CDR3 is built from 14 residues. Germline values: CDR1 MNHEY, CDR2 SVGAGI. V was cut by 0 bases and J by 3 bases, with 8 bases left in between. The CDR3 region has the DNA TGTGCCAGCAGTTACTCAGGGGGGGACACTGAAGCTTTCTTT. This translates into CASSYSGGDTEAFF.

This clone has only a few counts. The chain couples TRBV14 to TRBJ2-5, with D tentatively TRBD2 (5 bases). V was pared by 3 bases and J by 1 base, with 12 bases between. This CDR3 comprises 15 residues. The germline CDR1 and CDR2 sequences are SGHDN and FVKESK. CDR3 DNA sequence: TGTGCCAGCAGCCAGGTCGGACGGGGCCAAGAGACCCAGTACTTC. Its translation: CASSQVGRGQETQYF.

V usage is TRBV12-5 and J usage is TRBJ2-2, with D maybe TRBD1 (5 bases). The V and J ends lost 1 base and 8 bases respectively, with 11 bases between them. Germline CDR1 reads LGHNT; CDR2 reads FRNRAP. The CDR3 has 14 amino acids. The chain's CDR3 is CASGLAQGTGELFF. The CDR3 coding sequence is TGTGCTAGTGGTTTGGCCCAGGGTACTGGGGAGCTGTTTTTT.

The V gene is TRBV6-5, the J gene TRBJ2-1; 8 bases are a match to TRBD2. With V trimmed by 2 bases and J by 4 bases, 4 bases remained unmatched. The CDR3 length is 15 residues. Germline V gene lookup returns CDR1 MNHEY and CDR2 SVGAGI. This CDR3 reads CASSYDGGAYNEQFF. The CDR3 nucleotides are TGTGCCAGCAGTTACGACGGGGGGGCGTACAATGAGCAGTTCTTC.

This clone was recorded a few times. The chain has TRBV9 and TRBJ2-7, with D possibly TRBD2 on 7 matching bases. V lost 4 bases to trimming and J lost 6 bases, with 20 bases between them. CDR3 size: 15 residues. Germline assignment: CDR1 SGDLS and CDR2 YYNGEE. The CDR3 DNA is TGTGCCAGCAGCAGGGGGGGCGGGAGTGATTCCGAGCAGTACTTC. Its protein product is CASSRGGGSDSEQYF.

This clone was seen a few times. The chain carries TRBV10-1 and TRBJ2-2; D uncertain. The germline gives CDR1 WNHNN, CDR2 SYGVQD (reference sequence). V was trimmed by 2 bases and J by 4 bases, leaving 5 bases between them. The CDR3 covers 13 residues. The DNA of the CDR3 is TGCGCCAGCAGTGAGAGAGGCACCGGGGAGCTGTTTTTT. Protein: CASSERGTGELFF.

This clone has only a few counts. The chain recombines TRBV6-1 with TRBJ2-7; 11 bases align to TRBD1. This CDR3 is 14 amino acids long. Germline lookup yields CDR1 MNHNS and CDR2 SASEGT. V lost 7 bases to trimming and J lost 4 bases; unmatched junction nucleotides: 6. The CDR3 DNA reads as TGTGCCAGCACCGCGGGACAGGGGGGGTACGAGCAGTACTTC. Translating gives CASTAGQGGYEQYF.

The sample holds a few counts of this clone. The chain is built from TRBV7-9 and TRBJ1-1, with 8 bases that match TRBD1. CDR1 is SEHNR and CDR2 is FQNEAQ in the germline V gene (reference sequence). The V and J ends lost 0 bases and 1 base, in that order; junction bases with no gene match: 4. The CDR3 runs to 16 residues. CDR3 protein: CASSLAQGQGNTEAFF. The CDR3 bases are TGTGCCAGCAGCTTAGCGCAAGGACAGGGGAACACTGAAGCTTTCTTT.